One sample yielded the 3 T cell receptor beta chains listed below, sequenced in a study of CD8 T cells in Susac syndrome. After extraction with the RNeasy kit, roughly 0.5 to 1 ug of the RNA was reverse transcribed using random hexamers. TCRdb reanalysed the immunoSEQ multiplex PCR reads using MiXCR and keeps one entry per CDR3 protein. The table lists about 210,000 distinct CDR3 sequences, roughly 92% of them singletons. Material for sequencing was CD4+ T cells from PBMCs. The source is a human donor in good health.

The chain couples TRBV6-5 to TRBJ2-6; TRBD1 matches 11 bases. The CDR3 consists of 18 residues. J lost 4 bases, V lost 1 base, and 6 bases had no gene match. Germline loops: CDR1 MNHEY, CDR2 SVGAGI. CDR3 sequence: CASSYFRTGGEGANVLTF. CDR3 in DNA: TGTGCCAGCAGTTACTTCCGGACAGGGGGCGAAGGGGCCAACGTCCTGACTTTC.

The gene calls are TRBV15 and TRBJ2-6, with 9 positions matching TRBD1. The trim removed 0 bases at V and 0 bases at J, leaving 6 bases unmatched. The CDR3 loop spans 19 amino acids. Germline V gene lookup returns CDR1 LNHNV and CDR2 YYDKDF (reference sequence). Written as DNA, the CDR3 is TGTGCCACCAGCAGAGATCCGGGACAGGGACGCTCTGGGGCCAACGTCCTGACTTTC. Amino acids: CATSRDPGQGRSGANVLTF.

The rearrangement joins TRBV12-3 or TRBV12-4 to TRBJ1-1; tentative D call: TRBD1 (6 bases). The CDR3 runs 14 residues. V was clipped by 3 bases and J by 0 bases, with 8 bases between them. CDR3 in amino acids: CASSFTGMNTEAFF. The CDR3, as DNA: TGTGCCAGCAGTTTTACAGGGATGAACACTGAAGCTTTCTTT.